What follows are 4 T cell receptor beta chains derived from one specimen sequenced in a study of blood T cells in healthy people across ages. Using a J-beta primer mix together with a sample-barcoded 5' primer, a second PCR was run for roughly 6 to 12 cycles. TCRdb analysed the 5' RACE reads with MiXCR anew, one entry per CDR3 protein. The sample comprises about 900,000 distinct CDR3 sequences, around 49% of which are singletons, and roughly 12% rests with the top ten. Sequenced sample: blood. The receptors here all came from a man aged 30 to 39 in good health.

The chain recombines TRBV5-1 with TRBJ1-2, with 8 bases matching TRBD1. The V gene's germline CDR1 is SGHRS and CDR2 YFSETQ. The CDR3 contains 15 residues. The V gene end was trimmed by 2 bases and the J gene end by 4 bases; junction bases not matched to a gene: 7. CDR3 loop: CASSFSGQASYGYTF. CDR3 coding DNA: TGCGCCAGCAGCTTTTCGGGACAGGCGTCCTATGGCTACACCTTC.

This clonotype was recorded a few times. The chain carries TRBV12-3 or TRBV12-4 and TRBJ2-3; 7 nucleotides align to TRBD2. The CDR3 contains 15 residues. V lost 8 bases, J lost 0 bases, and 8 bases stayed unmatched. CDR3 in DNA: TGTGCCAGCTCCGGACGGGGGGTTAGCACAGATACGCAGTATTTT. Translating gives CASSGRGVSTDTQYF.

The CDR3 DNA is TGTGCCAGCAGCCGAATCGCTGAGCAGTTCTTC. It translates to CASSRIAEQFF. The J gene is TRBJ2-1, the V gene TRBV12-3 or TRBV12-4, with no clear D. This CDR3 is 11 amino acids long. V was clipped by 6 bases and J by 9 bases, with 9 bases between them.

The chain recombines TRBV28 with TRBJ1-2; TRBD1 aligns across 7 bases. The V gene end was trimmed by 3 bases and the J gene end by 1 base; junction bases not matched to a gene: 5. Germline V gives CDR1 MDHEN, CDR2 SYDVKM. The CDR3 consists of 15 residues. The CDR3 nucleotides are TGTGCCAGCAGTTTCAGGGGACAGAATAACTATGGCTACACCTTC. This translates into CASSFRGQNNYGYTF.